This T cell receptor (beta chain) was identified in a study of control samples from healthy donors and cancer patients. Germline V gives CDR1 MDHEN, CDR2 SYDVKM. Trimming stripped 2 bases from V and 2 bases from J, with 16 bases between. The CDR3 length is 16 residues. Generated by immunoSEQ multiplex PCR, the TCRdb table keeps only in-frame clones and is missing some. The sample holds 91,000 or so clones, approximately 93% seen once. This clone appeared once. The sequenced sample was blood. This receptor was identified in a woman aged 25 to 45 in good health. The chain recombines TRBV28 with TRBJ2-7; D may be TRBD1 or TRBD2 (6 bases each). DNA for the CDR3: TGTGCCAGCAGTTTACCGGGGGCGCCGGCAGCCTACGAGCAGTACTTC. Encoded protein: CASSLPGAPAAYEQYF.